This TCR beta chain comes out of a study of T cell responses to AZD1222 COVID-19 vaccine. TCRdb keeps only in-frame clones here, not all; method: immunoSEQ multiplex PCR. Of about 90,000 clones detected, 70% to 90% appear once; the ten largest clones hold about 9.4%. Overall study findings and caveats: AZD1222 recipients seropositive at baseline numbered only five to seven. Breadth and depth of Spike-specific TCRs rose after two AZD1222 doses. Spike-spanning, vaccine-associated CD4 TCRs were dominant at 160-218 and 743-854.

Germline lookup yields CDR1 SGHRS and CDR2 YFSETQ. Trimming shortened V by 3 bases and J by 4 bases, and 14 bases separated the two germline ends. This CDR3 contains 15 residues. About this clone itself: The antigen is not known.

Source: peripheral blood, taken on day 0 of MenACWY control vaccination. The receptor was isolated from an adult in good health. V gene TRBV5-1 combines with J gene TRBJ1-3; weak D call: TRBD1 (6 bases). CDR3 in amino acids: CASSSEGGLGNTIYF. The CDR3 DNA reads TGCGCCAGCAGCTCCGAGGGGGGTTTAGGAAACACCATATATTTT.